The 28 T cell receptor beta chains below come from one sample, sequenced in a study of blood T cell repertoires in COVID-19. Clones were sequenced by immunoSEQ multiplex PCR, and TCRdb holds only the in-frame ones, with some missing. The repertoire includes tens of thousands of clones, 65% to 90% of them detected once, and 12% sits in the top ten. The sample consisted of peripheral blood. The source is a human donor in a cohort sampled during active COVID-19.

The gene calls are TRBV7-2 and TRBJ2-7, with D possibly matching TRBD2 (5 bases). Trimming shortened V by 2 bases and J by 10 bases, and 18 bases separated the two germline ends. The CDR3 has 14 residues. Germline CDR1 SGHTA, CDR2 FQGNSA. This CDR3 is CASSLNGLAFLQYF. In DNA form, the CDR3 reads TGTGCCAGCAGCTTAAACGGTCTAGCTTTCCTACAGTACTTC. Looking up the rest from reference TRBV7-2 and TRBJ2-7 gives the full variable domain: GAGVSQSPSNKVTEKGKDVELRCDPISGHTALYWYRQSLGQGLEFLIYFQGNSAPDKSGLPSDRFSAERTGGSVSTLTIQRTQQEDSAVYLCASSLNGLAFLQYFGPGTRLTVT.

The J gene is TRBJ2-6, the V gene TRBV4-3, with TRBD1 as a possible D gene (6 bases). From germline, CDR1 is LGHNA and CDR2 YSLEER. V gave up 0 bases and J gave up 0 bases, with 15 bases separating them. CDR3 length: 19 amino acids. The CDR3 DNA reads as TGCGCCAGCAGCCAAGATGGTGGAGGACAGAGCTCTGGGGCCAACGTCCTGACTTTC. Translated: CASSQDGGGQSSGANVLTF.

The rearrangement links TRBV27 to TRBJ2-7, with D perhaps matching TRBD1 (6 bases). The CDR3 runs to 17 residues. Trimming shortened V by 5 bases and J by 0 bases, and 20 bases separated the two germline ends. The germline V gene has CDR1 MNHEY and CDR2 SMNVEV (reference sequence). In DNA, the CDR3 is TGTGCCAGCAGTCCCCCCCTTGGACAGACTACCTCCTACGAGCAGTACTTC. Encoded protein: CASSPPLGQTTSYEQYF.

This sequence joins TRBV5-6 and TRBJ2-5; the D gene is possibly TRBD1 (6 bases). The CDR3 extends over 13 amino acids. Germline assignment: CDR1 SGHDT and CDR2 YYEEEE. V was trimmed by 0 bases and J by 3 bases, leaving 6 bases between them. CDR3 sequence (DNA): TGTGCCAGCAGCTTGGACAGGGAAGAGACCCAGTACTTC. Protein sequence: CASSLDREETQYF.

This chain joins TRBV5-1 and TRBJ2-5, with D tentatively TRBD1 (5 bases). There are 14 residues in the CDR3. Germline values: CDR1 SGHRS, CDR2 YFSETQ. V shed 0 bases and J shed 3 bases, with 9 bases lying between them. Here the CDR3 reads CASSLEGREETQYF. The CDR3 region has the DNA TGCGCCAGCAGCTTGGAAGGCAGGGAAGAGACCCAGTACTTC. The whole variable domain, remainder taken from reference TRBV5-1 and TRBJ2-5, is KAGVTQTPRYLIKTRGQQVTLSCSPISGHRSVSWYQQTPGQGLQFLFEYFSETQRNKGNFPGRFSGRQFSNSRSEMNVSTLELGDSALYLCASSLEGREETQYFGPGTRLLVL.

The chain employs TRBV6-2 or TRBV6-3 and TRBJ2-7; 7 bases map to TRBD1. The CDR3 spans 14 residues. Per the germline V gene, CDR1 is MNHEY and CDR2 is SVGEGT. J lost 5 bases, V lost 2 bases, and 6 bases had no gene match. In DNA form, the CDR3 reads TGTGCCAGCAGTTACCCAGGGACAGCAAACGAGCAGTACTTC. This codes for CASSYPGTANEQYF.

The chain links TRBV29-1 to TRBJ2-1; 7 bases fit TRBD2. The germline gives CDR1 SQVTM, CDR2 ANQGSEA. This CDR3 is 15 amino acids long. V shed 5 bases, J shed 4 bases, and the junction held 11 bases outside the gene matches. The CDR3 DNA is TGCAGCGTTTCGCTTATGCGGGAGCAATACAATGAGCAGTTCTTC. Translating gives CSVSLMREQYNEQFF.

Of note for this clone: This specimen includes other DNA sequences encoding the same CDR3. CDR3 nucleotides: TGCGCCAGCAGCTTGCAGGGGGGGAACACTGAAGCTTTCTTT. This gives the protein CASSLQGGNTEAFF. The gene calls are TRBV5-1 and TRBJ1-1; TRBD1 aligns across 7 bases. This CDR3 region has 14 residues. Germline CDR1 and CDR2: SGHRS and YFSETQ. Trimming at V came to 1 base and at J to 1 base, leaving 1 base not matched to a gene. Full variable domain (outside the CDR3, taken from reference TRBV5-1 and TRBJ1-1): KAGVTQTPRYLIKTRGQQVTLSCSPISGHRSVSWYQQTPGQGLQFLFEYFSETQRNKGNFPGRFSGRQFSNSRSEMNVSTLELGDSALYLCASSLQGGNTEAFFGQGTRLTVV.

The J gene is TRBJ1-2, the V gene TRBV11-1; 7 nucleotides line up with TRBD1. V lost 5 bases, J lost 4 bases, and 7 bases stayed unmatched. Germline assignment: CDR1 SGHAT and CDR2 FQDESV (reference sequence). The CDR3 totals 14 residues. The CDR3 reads CASSPGQAPYGYTF. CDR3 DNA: TGTGCCAGCAGCCCCGGACAGGCGCCCTATGGCTACACCTTC.

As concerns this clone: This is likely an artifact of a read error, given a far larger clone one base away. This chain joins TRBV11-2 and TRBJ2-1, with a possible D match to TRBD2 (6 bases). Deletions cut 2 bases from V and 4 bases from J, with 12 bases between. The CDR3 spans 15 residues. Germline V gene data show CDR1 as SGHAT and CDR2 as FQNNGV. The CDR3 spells CASSLRLASYNEQFF. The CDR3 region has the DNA TGTGCCAGCAGCTTAAGGCTAGCGAGTTACAATGAGCAGTTCTTC.

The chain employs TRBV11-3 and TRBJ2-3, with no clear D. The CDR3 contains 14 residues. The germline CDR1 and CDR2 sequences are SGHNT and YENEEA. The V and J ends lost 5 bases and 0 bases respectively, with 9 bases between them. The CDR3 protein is CASSHGASTDTQYF. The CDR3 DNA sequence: TGTGCCAGCAGCCACGGTGCTAGCACAGATACGCAGTATTTT.

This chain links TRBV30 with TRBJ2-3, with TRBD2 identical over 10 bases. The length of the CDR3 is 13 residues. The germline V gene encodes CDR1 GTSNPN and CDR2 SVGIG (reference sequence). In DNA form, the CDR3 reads TGTGTATCTAGCGGGAGTTTCACAGATACGCAGTATTTT. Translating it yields CVSSGSFTDTQYF. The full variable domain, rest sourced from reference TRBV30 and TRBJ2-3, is SQTIHQWPATLVQPVGSPLSLECTVEGTSNPNLYWYRQAAGRGLQLLFYSVGIGQISSEVPQNLSASRPQDRQFILSSKKLLLSDSGFYLCVSSGSFTDTQYFGPGTRLTVL.

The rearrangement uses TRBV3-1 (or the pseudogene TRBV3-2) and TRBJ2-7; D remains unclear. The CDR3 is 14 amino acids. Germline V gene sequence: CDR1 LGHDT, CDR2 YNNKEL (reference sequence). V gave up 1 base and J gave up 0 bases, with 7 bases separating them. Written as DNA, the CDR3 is TGTGCCAGCAGCCAAGGTCACACCTCCTACGAGCAGTACTTC. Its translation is CASSQGHTSYEQYF.

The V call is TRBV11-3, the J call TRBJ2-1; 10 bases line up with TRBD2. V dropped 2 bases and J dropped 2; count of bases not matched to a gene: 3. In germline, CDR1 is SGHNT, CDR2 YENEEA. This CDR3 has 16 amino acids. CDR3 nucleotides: TGTGCCAGCAGCTTAAGAGGGACTAGCGCCTACAATGAGCAGTTCTTC. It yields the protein CASSLRGTSAYNEQFF. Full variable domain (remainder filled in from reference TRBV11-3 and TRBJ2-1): EAGVVQSPRYKIIEKKQPVAFWCNPISGHNTLYWYLQNLGQGPELLIRYENEEAVDDSQLPKDRFSAERLKGVDSTLKIQPAELGDSAVYLCASSLRGTSAYNEQFFGPGTRLTVL.

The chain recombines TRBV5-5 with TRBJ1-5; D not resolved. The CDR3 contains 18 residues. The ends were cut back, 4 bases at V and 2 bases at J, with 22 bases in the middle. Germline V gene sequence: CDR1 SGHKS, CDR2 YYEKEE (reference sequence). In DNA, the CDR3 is TGTGCCAGCAGCACCCGGCAATGGAGCTCGGGAGGCAATCAGCCCCAGCATTTT. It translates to CASSTRQWSSGGNQPQHF.

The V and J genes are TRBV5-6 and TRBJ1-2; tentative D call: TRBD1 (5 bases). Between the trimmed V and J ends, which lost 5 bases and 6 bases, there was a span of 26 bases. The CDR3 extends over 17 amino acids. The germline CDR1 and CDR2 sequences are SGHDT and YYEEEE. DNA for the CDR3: TGTGCCAGCAGGACGGTGGGGGGGAGCCTACCGAGCGATGGCTACACCTTC. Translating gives CASRTVGGSLPSDGYTF.

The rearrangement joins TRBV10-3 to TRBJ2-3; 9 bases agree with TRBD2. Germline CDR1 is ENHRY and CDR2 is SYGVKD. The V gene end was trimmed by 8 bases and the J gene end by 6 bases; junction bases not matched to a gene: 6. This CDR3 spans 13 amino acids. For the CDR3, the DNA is TGTGCCATCTATAGCGGGAGTGGGGATACGCAGTATTTT. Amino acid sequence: CAIYSGSGDTQYF.

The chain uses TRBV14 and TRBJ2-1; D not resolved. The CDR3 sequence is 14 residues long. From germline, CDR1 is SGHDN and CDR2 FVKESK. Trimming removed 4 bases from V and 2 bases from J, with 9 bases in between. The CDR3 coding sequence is TGTGCCAGCAGCCCGATTCAGGCCTACAATGAGCAGTTCTTC. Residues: CASSPIQAYNEQFF. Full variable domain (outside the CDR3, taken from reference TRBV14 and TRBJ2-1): EAGVTQFPSHSVIEKGQTVTLRCDPISGHDNLYWYRRVMGKEIKFLLHFVKESKQDESGMPNNRFLAERTGGTYSTLKVQPAELEDSGVYFCASSPIQAYNEQFFGPGTRLTVL.

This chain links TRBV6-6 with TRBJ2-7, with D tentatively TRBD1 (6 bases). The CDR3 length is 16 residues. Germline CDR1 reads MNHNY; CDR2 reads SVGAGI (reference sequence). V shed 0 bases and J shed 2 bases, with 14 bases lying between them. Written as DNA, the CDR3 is TGTGCCAGCAGTTACTCGGACACGGACAGTGCCTACGAGCAGTACTTC. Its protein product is CASSYSDTDSAYEQYF.

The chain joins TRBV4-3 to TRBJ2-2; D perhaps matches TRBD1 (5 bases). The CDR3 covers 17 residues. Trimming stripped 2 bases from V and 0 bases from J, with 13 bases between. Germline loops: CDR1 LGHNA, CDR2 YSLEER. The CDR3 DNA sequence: TGCGCCAGCAGCCAATGGAAGGGGCCGTCGAACACCGGGGAGCTGTTTTTT. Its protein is CASSQWKGPSNTGELFF.

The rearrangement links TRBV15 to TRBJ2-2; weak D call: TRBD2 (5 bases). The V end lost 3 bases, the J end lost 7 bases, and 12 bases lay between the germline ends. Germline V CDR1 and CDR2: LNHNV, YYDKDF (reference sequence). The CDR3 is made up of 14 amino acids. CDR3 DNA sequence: TGTGCCACCAGCAGCAGGTCCCGGGGCGGGGAGCTGTTTTTT. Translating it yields CATSSRSRGGELFF.

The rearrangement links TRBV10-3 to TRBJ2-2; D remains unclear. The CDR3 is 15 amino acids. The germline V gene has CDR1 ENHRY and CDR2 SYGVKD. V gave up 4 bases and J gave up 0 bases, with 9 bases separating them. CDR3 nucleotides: TGTGCCATCAGTGCGGAGCGTTCGAACACCGGGGAGCTGTTTTTT. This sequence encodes CAISAERSNTGELFF.

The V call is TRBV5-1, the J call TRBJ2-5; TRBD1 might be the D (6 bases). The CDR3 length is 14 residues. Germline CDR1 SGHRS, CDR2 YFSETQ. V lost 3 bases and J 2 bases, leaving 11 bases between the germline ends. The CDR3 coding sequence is TGCGCCAGCAGCTCCTTGGGACAACAAGAGACCCAGTACTTC. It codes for CASSSLGQQETQYF.

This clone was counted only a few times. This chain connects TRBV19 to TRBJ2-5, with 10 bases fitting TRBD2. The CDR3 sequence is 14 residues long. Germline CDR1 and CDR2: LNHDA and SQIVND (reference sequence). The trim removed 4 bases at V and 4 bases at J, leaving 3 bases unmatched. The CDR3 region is CASSTGTSAETQYF. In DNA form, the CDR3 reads TGTGCCAGTAGTACAGGGACTAGCGCAGAGACCCAGTACTTC.

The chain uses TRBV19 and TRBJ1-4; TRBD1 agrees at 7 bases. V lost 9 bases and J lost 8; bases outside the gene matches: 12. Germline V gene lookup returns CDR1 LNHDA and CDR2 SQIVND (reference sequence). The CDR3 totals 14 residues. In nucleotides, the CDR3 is TGTGCCAGCAGATCAGGGGTAGGGGGCGAAAAACTGTTTTTT. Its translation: CASRSGVGGEKLFF.

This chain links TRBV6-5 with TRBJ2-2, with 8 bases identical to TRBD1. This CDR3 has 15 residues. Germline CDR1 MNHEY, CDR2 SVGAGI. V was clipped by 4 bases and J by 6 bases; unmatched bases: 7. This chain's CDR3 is CASSSRGLGAGELFF. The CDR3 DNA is TGTGCCAGCAGTTCCAGGGGGCTAGGGGCCGGGGAGCTGTTTTTT.

In DNA form, the CDR3 reads TGTGCCAGCAGCCCCAGCTCACTAGCGGGTATAACAGATACGCAGTATTTT. Protein sequence: CASSPSSLAGITDTQYF. The chain employs TRBV7-2 and TRBJ2-3; 9 bases are a match to TRBD2. The CDR3 is 17 amino acids. The J segment lost 3 bases and the V segment lost 5 bases, leaving 12 bases of the junction unmatched. Germline values: CDR1 SGHTA, CDR2 FQGNSA.

This CDR3 is CASSPNRTGSSFRQPQHF. The CDR3 nucleotides are TGTGCCAGCAGTCCGAACAGGACAGGTTCGAGTTTCCGTCAGCCCCAGCATTTT. This chain joins TRBV6-2 or TRBV6-3 and TRBJ1-5, with TRBD1 identical over 7 bases. V trimming: 5 bases; J trimming: 6 bases; junction bases outside the gene matches: 19. The germline CDR1 and CDR2 sequences are MNHEY and SVGEGT. The CDR3 sequence is 18 residues long.